The sequence of this T cell receptor (beta chain) was determined in a study of CD8+CD57+ T cells in acquired aplastic anemia. General study findings and limits: Patients and controls turned out to have 25 to 30 CD8+ CDR3 sequences in common.

Comments on this clonotype: Antigen unknown.

This CDR3 region has 15 residues. Germline V gene lookup returns CDR1 SNHLY and CDR2 FYNNEI. V lost 6 bases, J lost 0 bases, and 5 bases stayed unmatched. Using genomic DNA as the template, TCR beta VDJ and CDR3 profiling was carried out. TCRdb ran MiXCR on the reads and lists one entry per CDR3 protein. The top ten clones hold 3% to 5% of a sample with about 400,000 distinct CDR3 sequences, approximately 70% of them seen once. Sequencing input: sorted CD4+, CD8+, or CD8+CD57+ T cells (not recorded which) from PBMCs. This sequence originates from a human donor in good health, serving as a control. This chain connects TRBV2 to TRBJ2-1; 7 nucleotides match TRBD1. The CDR3 sequence is CASSQGVGSYNEQFF. The CDR3 nucleotides read TGTGCCAGCAGCCAGGGGGTGGGCTCCTACAATGAGCAGTTCTTC.